These 9 T cell receptor beta chains originate from one sample sequenced in a study of shared clonotypes between healthy human individuals. The data were produced by immunoSEQ multiplex PCR, yet TCRdb's version contains in-frame clones alone and is incomplete. The sample records about 1 million clones, around 74% being singletons. Sequenced sample: memory CD4+ T cells sorted from blood. Subset noted: CD45RA-negative fraction. These receptors all come from a man younger than 35 in good health.

V usage is TRBV19 and J usage is TRBJ1-5; unclear D gene. Germline V gene data show CDR1 as LNHDA and CDR2 as SQIVND (reference sequence). V was clipped by 4 bases and J by 1 base, with 8 bases between them. The CDR3 loop spans 14 amino acids. Here the CDR3 reads CASSNKESNQPQHF. DNA for the CDR3: TGTGCCAGTAGTAATAAGGAAAGCAATCAGCCCCAGCATTTT.

The rearrangement joins TRBV5-4 to TRBJ2-5; D is unresolved. V dropped 1 base and J dropped 1 base, with 8 bases sitting between them. The CDR3 is 14 amino acids. Germline loops: CDR1 SGHNT, CDR2 YYREEE (reference sequence). The CDR3 coding sequence is TGTGCCAGCAGCTTGTTCTGGGCCCAAGAGACCCAGTACTTC. Translating gives CASSLFWAQETQYF.

This clone was seen repeatedly, ten times or more. CDR3 bases: TGTGCCAGCAGTCAGGGGCTCCAAGAGACCCAGTACTTC. As protein: CASSQGLQETQYF. The rearrangement links TRBV2 to TRBJ2-5; weak D call: TRBD1 (6 bases). Germline lookup yields CDR1 SNHLY and CDR2 FYNNEI. Deletions cut 5 bases from V and 1 base from J, with 8 bases between. CDR3 size: 13 residues.

This clone was detected once. V usage is TRBV28 and J usage is TRBJ1-6; TRBD1 is a possible D gene (5 bases). CDR1 is MDHEN and CDR2 is SYDVKM in the germline V gene. The CDR3 is made up of 12 amino acids. V was cut by 7 bases and J by 9 bases, with 10 bases left in between. CDR3 sequence: CASTEGISPLHF. DNA for the CDR3: TGTGCCAGCACCGAGGGGATTTCACCCCTCCACTTT.

The rearrangement joins TRBV6-6 to TRBJ1-3; D is uncertain. Trimming took 8 bases from V and 1 from J, leaving 18 bases between them. In germline, CDR1 is MNHNY, CDR2 SVGAGI (reference sequence). This CDR3 is 16 amino acids long. The CDR3 is CASSPDGGGSGNTIYF. The CDR3 region has the DNA TGTGCCAGCTCTCCGGACGGTGGAGGGTCTGGAAACACCATATATTTT.

This clone has a handful of counts. This CDR3 reads CASTRGGLTDTQYF. The CDR3 DNA reads TGTGCCAGCACCCGGGGGGGACTCACAGATACGCAGTATTTT. This chain joins TRBV6-5 and TRBJ2-3; 8 bases align to TRBD2. This CDR3 region has 14 residues. Germline trimming cut 7 bases from V and 2 bases from J; bases unmatched to any gene: 5. The germline V gene encodes CDR1 MNHEY and CDR2 SVGAGI.

The chain carries TRBV5-4 and TRBJ1-6; D unclear. The CDR3 consists of 14 residues. The ends were cut back, 4 bases at V and 7 bases at J, with 12 bases in the middle. The germline V gene has CDR1 SGHNT and CDR2 YYREEE (reference sequence). The CDR3 DNA reads TGTGCCAGCAGCCACCCGGGCGTAAATTCACCCCTCCACTTT. This sequence encodes CASSHPGVNSPLHF.

This rearrangement joins TRBV21-1 to TRBJ2-7; the D call TRBD2 from the table was never checked on the DNA. TRBV21-1 is a recognized pseudogene. CDR3 size: 16 residues. The CDR3 coding sequence is TGTGCCAGCAGCAAAGCGCTGAGGTCTAGCGCCTACGAGCAGTACTTC. Residues: CASSKALRSSAYEQYF.

This clone was counted a few times. The chain joins TRBV7-9 to TRBJ2-7; TRBD2 agrees at 15 bases. Trimming at V came to 2 bases and at J to 4 bases, leaving 6 bases not matched to a gene. The germline gives CDR1 SEHNR, CDR2 FQNEAQ (reference sequence). There are 17 residues in the CDR3. CDR3 nucleotide sequence: TGTGCCAGCAGCTTACCATGGACTAGCGGGAGGGCGTACGAGCAGTACTTC. Protein: CASSLPWTSGRAYEQYF.